Sequencing of this TCR beta chain was carried out in a study of cytomegalovirus exposure and HLA in healthy donors. Study-wide points: The classifier reportedly diagnosed cytomegalovirus status with high specificity and sensitivity. Among donors in an Asian-associated ancestry cluster, a later analysis reportedly found fewer N-insertions than the roughly 730-donor mean.

Germline V CDR1 and CDR2: MNHEY, SVGAGI. V was shortened by 7 bases and J by 2 bases, with 11 bases between the two germline ends. CDR3 length: 13 residues. As regards this clone: Its cognate antigen is unknown.

The PCR had 60 Vbeta and 13 Jbeta primers. Assay: immunoSEQ multiplex PCR; the TCRdb copy retains only in-frame clones and omits some. The data hold about 170,000 clones, with around 73% observed a single time. The V call is TRBV6-5, the J call TRBJ1-1; D perhaps matches TRBD1 (6 bases). The receptor comes from a woman under 30 in good health and CMV-seropositive. Sequencing was performed on PBMCs. CDR3 residues: CASNRQVNTEAFF. The CDR3 DNA is TGTGCCAGCAACAGACAGGTAAACACTGAAGCTTTCTTT.